This TCR beta chain originates from a study of blood T cell repertoires in COVID-19 (dated by TCRdb to the early 2020s). In terms of the full investigation: The collaborator samples originated in the United States, Italy and Spain and spanned the acute and convalescent phases of COVID-19. The material from the prospective study consisted of cDNA or gDNA derived from T cells, B-cell-depleted T cells, or PBMCs. The dataset comprised deeply sampled blood TCRbeta repertoires from subjects exposed to, actively infected with, or recovered from COVID-19. The repertoires were made available in a free public database intended to serve as a resource for research on the immune response to SARS-CoV-2. Samples were obtained from the ongoing ImmuneRACE study (first 160 participants) and from some 1,300 subjects provided by 6 global collaborators. The sample metadata nearly always contained a de-identified subject ID, COVID-19 status, age in years and sex. Where HLA class I and class II types were available, the types were taken from metadata supplied by the sample provider, not from assay-based typing.

The V and J ends are trimmed by 0 bases and 6 bases, leaving 19 bases between them. The CDR3 has 16 amino acids, counting the end cysteine and valine. Only the CDR3 region is kept as DNA, spanning 48 bases read in frame from base 1. The germline V gene yields SGHDT for CDR1 and YYEEEE for CDR2. TCRbeta CDR3 regions were amplified from genomic DNA by means of the immunoSEQ Assay, a bias-controlled multiplex PCR. Per the source publication's procedure: Nucleated cell counts per sample were estimated from amplification of reference gene primers within the assay. To quantify the absolute abundance of each unique TCRbeta CDR3 rearrangement, sequence reads were collapsed and filtered. For each sample, productive Simpson clonality was calculated as the square root of Simpson's diversity index over productive rearrangements. TCRdb carries this immuneACCESS record with in-frame sequences only. Its versions omit some clonotypes, under half of them owing to an unresolved V gene in the studies checked, with the rest unexplained. V, J and clone size reflect that table, while D and trimming were determined from the DNA. The sample data list fewer than 450,000 clones, and about 90% of these were observed just once. In total, the top ten clones hold around 3.5% of the sample.

Samples from volunteer blood donors who had recovered from COVID-19 were contributed by a second Seattle source. Each collaborating institution followed its own protocols to collect whole blood in K2EDTA tubes. For TCRbeta analysis, collaborators shipped samples in one of three forms: frozen whole blood, isolated PBMCs, or DNA extracted from either of those sample types. The paper's findings and limits, for the study overall: Clinical and demographic metadata were provided uncurated, with the amount varying by source and participant.

Concerning this clone: The antigen it recognizes is unknown. Qualities for individual bases were not recorded, and no much larger clone is one base off.

What was sequenced was peripheral blood. The receptor comes from a woman under 30 who had recovered from COVID-19. The receptor chain draws on TRBV5-6 and TRBJ2-7; D gene: possibly TRBD2, on 6 matching bases. The DNA sequence is as follows: TGTGCCAGCAGCTTGGGGGTTTCTCGGGAGCGAGGCGAGCAGTACGTC. The encoded protein is CASSLGVSRERGEQYV.